This T cell receptor beta chain was obtained from a study of cytomegalovirus exposure and HLA in healthy donors. The study's findings and limits: Owing to their indistinguishability, certain V segments, notably TRBV6-2 and TRBV6-3, were excluded.

The germline gives CDR1 SGDLS, CDR2 YYNGEE. Trimming left V 3 bases short and J 0 bases short, with 10 bases between. This CDR3 region has 14 residues. As concerns this clone: Its antigen remains unidentified.

The PCR made use of 60 Vbeta and 13 Jbeta primers. Produced via immunoSEQ multiplex PCR; TCRdb's table is partial and in-frame only. The repertoire holds approximately 67,000 clones, 85% to 90% seen once, with over 10% in the top ten. The rearrangement links TRBV9 to TRBJ2-7; D may be TRBD2 (6 bases). The sequence came from a woman aged 30 to 39 in good health and CMV-seropositive. Sequencing was carried out using PBMCs. CDR3 sequence: CASSAGLTSYEQYF. The CDR3 coding sequence is TGTGCCAGCAGCGCTGGACTAACCTCCTACGAGCAGTACTTC. The whole variable domain, remainder taken from reference TRBV9 and TRBJ2-7, is DSGVTQTPKHLITATGQRVTLRCSPRSGDLSVYWYQQSLDQGLQFLIQYYNGEERAKGNILERFSAQQFPDLHSELNLSSLELGDSALYFCASSAGLTSYEQYFGPGTRLTVT.